These 14 T cell receptor beta chains share one sample of origin, sequenced in a study of T cell responses to AZD1222 COVID-19 vaccine (dated by TCRdb to the early 2020s). The library was generated by the immunoSEQ multiplex PCR assay. TCRdb holds this immuneACCESS table with in-frame rearrangements only. Some clones are missing; in checked studies, unresolved V genes explain under half, and the rest has no known cause. Across this sample there are around 200,000 clones, with 88% seen only once. Together, the top ten hold 6% to 8.5% of the sample. The time point label, as the study defines it: baseline before first vaccination. The sequencing used peripheral blood, collected on day 0 of AZD1222 vaccination. These receptors all stem from an adult in good health.

The CDR3 coding sequence is TGTGCCAGCAGTGGCGACCGGGACAGACGGAAGGAGACCCAGTACTTC. Protein: CASSGDRDRRKETQYF. The J gene is TRBJ2-5, the V gene TRBV6-4, with TRBD1 matching 7 bases. Unmatched junction bases numbered 13, after V lost 4 bases and J lost 5 bases. The germline CDR1 and CDR2 sequences are MRHNA and SNTAGT. The CDR3 sequence is 16 residues long.

This clone has more than one count but fewer than ten. V gene TRBV5-1 combines with J gene TRBJ2-1; D gene unclear. The CDR3 length is 11 residues. Germline loops: CDR1 SGHRS, CDR2 YFSETQ. The germline V and J ends were trimmed by 7 bases and 5 bases, with 7 bases remaining between them. The CDR3, as DNA: TGCGCCAGCGGCTCGGACAATGAGCAGTTCTTC. The encoded protein is CASGSDNEQFF.

This clone has only one observation. The genes are TRBV19 and TRBJ2-7; 9 nucleotides agree with TRBD1. There are 15 residues in the CDR3. Trimming cost V 6 bases and J 3 bases; bases outside gene matches: 9. In germline, CDR1 is LNHDA, CDR2 SQIVND (reference sequence). CDR3 nucleotide sequence: TGTGCCAGTAGCCCAAGCCGGGACAGGGTCTACGAGCAGTACTTC. Amino acids: CASSPSRDRVYEQYF.

This rearrangement joins TRBV7-9 to TRBJ2-2; TRBD1 is a possible D gene (6 bases). The V end was cut by 4 bases, the J end by 5 bases, with 17 bases between. CDR1 is SEHNR, CDR2 FQNEAQ, per germline (reference sequence). The CDR3 covers 16 residues. CDR3 in amino acids: CASSSQGKRGTGELFF. The CDR3 nucleotides read TGTGCCAGCAGCTCGCAGGGGAAAAGAGGAACCGGGGAGCTGTTTTTT.

V usage is TRBV27 and J usage is TRBJ2-1; D possibly corresponds to TRBD2 (6 bases). CDR1 is MNHEY, CDR2 SMNVEV, per germline (reference sequence). V lost 7 bases, J lost 4 bases, and 8 bases lay in between. This CDR3 has 12 residues. CDR3 bases: TGTGCCAGCACCAGCGGGTACAATGAGCAGTTCTTC. Residues: CASTSGYNEQFF.

This sequence joins TRBV18 and TRBJ1-4, with 10 bases fitting TRBD1. CDR1 and CDR2 (germline): KGHSH, LQKENI. Germline trimming cut 3 bases from V and 8 bases from J; bases unmatched to any gene: 0. The CDR3 consists of 13 residues. CDR3 in amino acids: CASSPTGGEKLFF. CDR3 bases: TGTGCCAGCTCACCGACAGGGGGCGAAAAACTGTTTTTT.

V usage is TRBV18 and J usage is TRBJ2-7; 11 bases are a match to TRBD1. J lost 4 bases, V lost 3 bases, and 8 bases had no gene match. CDR1 is KGHSH, CDR2 LQKENI, per germline. There are 16 residues in the CDR3. The CDR3 loop reads CASSPNGQGAGYEQYF. The CDR3 coding sequence is TGTGCCAGCTCACCTAATGGACAGGGGGCAGGATACGAGCAGTACTTC.

The genes are TRBV2 and TRBJ1-1; D possibly corresponds to TRBD1 (5 bases). There are 15 residues in the CDR3. Germline lookup yields CDR1 SNHLY and CDR2 FYNNEI. With 4 bases removed from V and 0 bases from J, the gap between germline ends came to 12 bases. This CDR3 reads CASSGVEGVNTEAFF. CDR3 nucleotides: TGTGCCAGCAGTGGTGTGGAAGGGGTGAACACTGAAGCTTTCTTT.

The chain recombines TRBV11-2 with TRBJ2-2, with 10 bases lining up with TRBD1. V lost 3 bases, J lost 4 bases, and 2 bases stayed unmatched. Germline V CDR1 and CDR2: SGHAT, FQNNGV. The CDR3 is made up of 15 amino acids. The CDR3 here is CASSFDRGRTGELFF. The CDR3 DNA follows: TGTGCCAGCAGCTTCGACAGGGGGCGCACCGGGGAGCTGTTTTTT.

The chain employs TRBV7-9 and TRBJ1-1; D gene ambiguous. V shed 3 bases and J shed 3 bases, with 11 bases lying between them. Germline CDR1 is SEHNR and CDR2 is FQNEAQ (reference sequence). The CDR3 covers 14 residues. The CDR3 DNA follows: TGTGCCAGCAGCTTCTCGAGGGCGGACACTGAAGCTTTCTTT. Protein: CASSFSRADTEAFF.

The chain joins TRBV24-1 to TRBJ2-3; perhaps TRBD1 as D (5 bases). CDR3 size: 13 residues. The V end was cut by 3 bases, the J end by 5 bases, with 8 bases between. Germline V gene data show CDR1 as KGHDR and CDR2 as SFDVKD. As DNA, the CDR3 is TGTGCCACCAGTGATCCCACAGGAGATACGCAGTATTTT. This codes for CATSDPTGDTQYF.

In DNA form, the CDR3 reads TGCGCCAGCAGCTCCCCTCGACCCACAGGGTTCGGGGAGCTGTTTTTT. It is translated as CASSSPRPTGFGELFF. V gene TRBV5-1 combines with J gene TRBJ2-2; tentatively, D is TRBD1 (6 bases). The CDR3 has 16 residues. The V end lost 3 bases, the J end lost 7 bases, and 19 bases lay between the germline ends. Germline V gene sequence: CDR1 SGHRS, CDR2 YFSETQ.

This chain uses TRBV5-1 with TRBJ1-2; 7 nucleotides match TRBD1. CDR1 and CDR2 from the germline V gene are SGHRS and YFSETQ. The junction had 8 bases not matched to a gene; V was cut back by 4 bases and J by 8 bases. The CDR3 consists of 13 residues. CDR3 nucleotides: TGCGCCAGCAGCCCTAAACAGGGGTACGGCTACACCTTC. Translation: CASSPKQGYGYTF.

The chain employs TRBV6-5 and TRBJ1-6; 8 nucleotides match TRBD1. Germline CDR1 and CDR2: MNHEY and SVGAGI. The CDR3 totals 13 residues. The trim removed 6 bases at V and 10 bases at J, leaving 5 bases unmatched. This CDR3 reads CASRDRETSPLHF. The CDR3 nucleotides read TGTGCCAGCAGGGACAGGGAAACATCACCCCTCCACTTT.